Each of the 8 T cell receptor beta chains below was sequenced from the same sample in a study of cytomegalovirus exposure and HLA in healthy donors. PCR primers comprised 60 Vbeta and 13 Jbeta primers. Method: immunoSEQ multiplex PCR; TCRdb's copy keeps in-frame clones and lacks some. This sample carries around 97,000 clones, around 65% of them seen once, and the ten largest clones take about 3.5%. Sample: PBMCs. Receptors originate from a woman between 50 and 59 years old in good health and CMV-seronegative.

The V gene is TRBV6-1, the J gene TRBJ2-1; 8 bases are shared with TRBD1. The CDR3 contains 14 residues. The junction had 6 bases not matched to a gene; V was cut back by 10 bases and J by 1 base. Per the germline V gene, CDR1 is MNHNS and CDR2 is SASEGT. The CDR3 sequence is CAITDRVSYNEQFF. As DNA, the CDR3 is TGTGCCATTACGGACAGGGTTTCCTACAATGAGCAGTTCTTC.

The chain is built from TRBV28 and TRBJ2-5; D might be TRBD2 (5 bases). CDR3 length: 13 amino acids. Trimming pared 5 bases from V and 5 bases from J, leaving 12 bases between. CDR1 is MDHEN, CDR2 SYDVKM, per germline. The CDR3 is CASSGRGFETQYF. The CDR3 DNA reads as TGTGCCAGCAGTGGAAGAGGGTTTGAGACCCAGTACTTC.

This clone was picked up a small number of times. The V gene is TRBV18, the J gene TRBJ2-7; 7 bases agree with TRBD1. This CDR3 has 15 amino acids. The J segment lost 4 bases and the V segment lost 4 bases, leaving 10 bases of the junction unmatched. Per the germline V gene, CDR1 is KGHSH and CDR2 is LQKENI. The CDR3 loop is CASSRLGQTDYEQYF. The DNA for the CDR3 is TGTGCCAGCTCACGTCTGGGACAGACGGATTACGAGCAGTACTTC.

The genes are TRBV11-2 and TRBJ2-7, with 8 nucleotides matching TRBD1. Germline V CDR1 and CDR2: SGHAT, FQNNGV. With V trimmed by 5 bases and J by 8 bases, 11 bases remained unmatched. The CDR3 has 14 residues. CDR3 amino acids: CASSLTGAPFQQYF. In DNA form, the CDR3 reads TGTGCCAGCAGCCTGACAGGGGCCCCCTTTCAGCAGTACTTC. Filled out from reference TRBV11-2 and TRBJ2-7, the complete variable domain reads EAGVAQSPRYKIIEKRQSVAFWCNPISGHATLYWYQQILGQGPKLLIQFQNNGVVDDSQLPKDRFSAERLKGVDSTLKIQPAKLEDSAVYLCASSLTGAPFQQYFGPGTRLTVT.

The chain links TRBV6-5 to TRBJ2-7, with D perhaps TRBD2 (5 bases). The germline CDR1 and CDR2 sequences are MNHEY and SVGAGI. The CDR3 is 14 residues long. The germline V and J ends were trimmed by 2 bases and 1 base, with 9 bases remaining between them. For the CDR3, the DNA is TGTGCCAGCAGTTACGGAGGCAGATCCTACGAGCAGTACTTC. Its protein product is CASSYGGRSYEQYF.

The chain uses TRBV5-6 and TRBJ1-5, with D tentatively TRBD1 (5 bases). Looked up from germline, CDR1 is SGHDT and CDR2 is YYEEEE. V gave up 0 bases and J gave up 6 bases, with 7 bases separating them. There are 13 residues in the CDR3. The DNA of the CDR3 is TGTGCCAGCAGCTTGGCAGGGTCTCAGCCCCAGCATTTT. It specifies CASSLAGSQPQHF.

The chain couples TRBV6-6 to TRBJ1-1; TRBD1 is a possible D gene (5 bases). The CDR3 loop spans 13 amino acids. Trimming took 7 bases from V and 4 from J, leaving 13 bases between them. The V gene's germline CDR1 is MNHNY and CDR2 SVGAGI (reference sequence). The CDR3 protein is CASTPGRFTEAFF. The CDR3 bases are TGTGCCAGCACCCCAGGGAGGTTCACTGAAGCTTTCTTT.

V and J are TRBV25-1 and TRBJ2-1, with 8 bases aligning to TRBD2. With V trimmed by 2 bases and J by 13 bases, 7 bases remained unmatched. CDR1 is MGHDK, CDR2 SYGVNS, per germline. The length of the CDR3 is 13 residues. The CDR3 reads CASSEPAAGAQFF. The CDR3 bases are TGTGCCAGCAGTGAACCGGCAGCGGGAGCCCAGTTCTTC.